What follows are 5 T cell receptor beta chains derived from one specimen sequenced in a study of identical twins. TCRdb recomputed calls from the 5' RACE reads with MiXCR, one row per CDR3 protein. This sample has about 700,000 distinct CDR3 sequences, with 5.5% to 6.5% found just once. Sequencing was done on a sample of naive T cells sorted from blood. The receptors were sampled from a man aged 18-30 years in good health.

This clonotype was seen more than once but under ten times. This chain links TRBV27 with TRBJ1-4; tentative D call: TRBD1 (6 bases). V lost 3 bases to trimming and J lost 2 bases, with 10 bases between them. The length of the CDR3 is 15 residues. CDR1 and CDR2 from the germline V gene are MNHEY and SMNVEV (reference sequence). The CDR3, as DNA: TGTGCCAGCAGTTTTAGTGGGGGCACTAATGAAAAACTGTTTTTT. Its translation is CASSFSGGTNEKLFF.

At least ten counts were recorded for this clonotype. V is TRBV9 and J is TRBJ1-6, with a tentative D call TRBD1 (5 bases). Looked up from germline, CDR1 is SGDLS and CDR2 is YYNGEE. V lost 2 bases to trimming and J lost 8 bases, with 11 bases between them. The CDR3 length is 14 residues. The CDR3: CASSVSQGDSPLHF. As DNA, the CDR3 is TGTGCCAGCAGCGTTAGCCAGGGTGATTCACCCCTCCACTTT. Full variable domain (outside the CDR3, taken from reference TRBV9 and TRBJ1-6): DSGVTQTPKHLITATGQRVTLRCSPRSGDLSVYWYQQSLDQGLQFLIQYYNGEERAKGNILERFSAQQFPDLHSELNLSSLELGDSALYFCASSVSQGDSPLHFGNGTRLTVT.

CDR3 in DNA: TGTGCCAGCAGCGCCCCTCGGACAGGGGCGTACGAGCAGTACTTC. It codes for CASSAPRTGAYEQYF. The chain combines TRBV2 with TRBJ2-7, with 9 bases aligning to TRBD1. Germline values: CDR1 SNHLY, CDR2 FYNNEI. Trimming cost V 6 bases and J 4 bases; bases outside gene matches: 10. CDR3 length: 15 residues.

The chain uses TRBV20-1 and TRBJ2-7; no clear D gene. The CDR3 runs to 12 residues. V lost 3 bases, J lost 2 bases, and 8 bases lay in between. CDR1 and CDR2 (germline): DFQATT, SNEGSKA (reference sequence). CDR3 amino acids: CSARAGPYEQYF. The CDR3 bases are TGCAGTGCTAGGGCCGGGCCCTACGAGCAGTACTTC.

The rearrangement links TRBV24-1 to TRBJ2-7, with a possible D match to TRBD1 (5 bases). This CDR3 contains 15 residues. CDR1 KGHDR and CDR2 SFDVKD come from the germline V gene. The V end lost 3 bases, the J end lost 2 bases, and 13 bases lay between the germline ends. The CDR3 DNA follows: TGTGCCACCAGTGATACACAGGAGAAACCCTACGAGCAGTACTTC. Protein: CATSDTQEKPYEQYF.